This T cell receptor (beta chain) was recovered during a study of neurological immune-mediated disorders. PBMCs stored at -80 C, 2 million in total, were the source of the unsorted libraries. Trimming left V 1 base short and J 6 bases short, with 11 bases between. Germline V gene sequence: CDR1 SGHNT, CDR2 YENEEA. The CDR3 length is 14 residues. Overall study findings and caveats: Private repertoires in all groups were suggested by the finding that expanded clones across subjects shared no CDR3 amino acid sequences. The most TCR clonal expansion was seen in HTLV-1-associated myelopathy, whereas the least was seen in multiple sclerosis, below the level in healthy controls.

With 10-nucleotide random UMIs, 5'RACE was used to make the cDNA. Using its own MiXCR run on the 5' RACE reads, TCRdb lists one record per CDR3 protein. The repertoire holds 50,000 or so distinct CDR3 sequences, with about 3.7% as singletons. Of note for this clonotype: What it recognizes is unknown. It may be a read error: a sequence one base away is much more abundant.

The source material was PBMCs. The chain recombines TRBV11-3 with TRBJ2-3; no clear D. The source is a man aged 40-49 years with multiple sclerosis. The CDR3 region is CASSLGTLEDTQYF. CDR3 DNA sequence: TGTGCCAGCAGCTTAGGGACCCTGGAGGATACGCAGTATTTT.